The 26 T cell receptor beta chains given below trace back to one sample, sequenced in a study of graft-versus-host responses after intestinal transplantation. The assay was immunoSEQ multiplex PCR, and TCRdb's table has in-frame clones only and misses some. The repertoire includes around 100,000 clones, 85% to 95% of them detected once, and around 1.2% sits in the top ten. These receptors' targets are unknown. Sequenced material: unstimulated CD8+ T cells sorted from spleen or lymph node cells, taken before transplant. Source of these receptors: a human donor who was the organ donor for an intestinal transplant.

V and J are TRBV4-3 and TRBJ2-7; D may be TRBD1 (5 bases). Per germline, CDR1 LGHNA and CDR2 YSLEER. The CDR3 totals 15 residues. V shed 0 bases and J shed 2 bases, with 11 bases lying between them. The CDR3 is CASSQEYAGTYEQYF. For the CDR3, the DNA is TGCGCCAGCAGCCAAGAGTATGCAGGGACCTACGAGCAGTACTTC.

The rearrangement uses TRBV9 and TRBJ1-1; D is perhaps TRBD1 (6 bases). V lost 4 bases and J 4 bases, leaving 14 bases between the germline ends. This CDR3 is built from 14 residues. Germline CDR1 is SGDLS and CDR2 is YYNGEE. The CDR3 here is CASSPRGGGTEAFF. The CDR3 bases are TGTGCCAGCAGCCCCAGGGGAGGGGGCACTGAAGCTTTCTTT.

The genes are TRBV5-1 and TRBJ2-2; 15 nucleotides line up with TRBD2. This CDR3 spans 17 amino acids. V trimming: 2 bases; J trimming: 7 bases; junction bases outside the gene matches: 6. Per the germline V gene, CDR1 is SGHRS and CDR2 is YFSETQ. The CDR3 coding sequence is TGCGCCAGCAGCTTCGGACTAGCGGGAGGGCCCGGCGGGGAGCTGTTTTTT. Amino acid sequence: CASSFGLAGGPGGELFF.

This clone was seen once. The chain carries TRBV21-1 and TRBJ2-4; the table's D call TRBD1 went unverified against the DNA. TRBV21-1 is classified as a pseudogene. The CDR3 consists of 16 residues. This chain's CDR3 is CASSKGDTVGKNIQYF. CDR3 in DNA: TGTGCCAGCAGCAAAGGGGACACTGTGGGCAAAAACATTCAGTACTTC.

The V and J genes are TRBV2 and TRBJ1-2; no clear D gene. The CDR3 is made up of 12 amino acids. Germline loops: CDR1 SNHLY, CDR2 FYNNEI. The V end was cut by 10 bases, the J end by 8 bases, with 17 bases between. CDR3 residues: CATEIGVLGYTF. Here the CDR3 DNA reads TGTGCCACTGAGATCGGGGTATTAGGCTACACCTTC.

V is TRBV29-1 and J is TRBJ2-1; 10 bases line up with TRBD2. There are 15 residues in the CDR3. The V gene end was trimmed by 4 bases and the J gene end by 9 bases; junction bases not matched to a gene: 12. CDR1 and CDR2 (germline): SQVTM, ANQGSEA. The CDR3 region is CSVVGLAGVVGEQFF. The CDR3 bases are TGCAGCGTTGTTGGCCTAGCGGGAGTGGTAGGTGAGCAGTTCTTC.

The chain uses TRBV9 and TRBJ2-5, with 15 bases that match TRBD2. The closer fit of TRBJ2-7 to the DNA end suggests the J call may be wrong. The CDR3 has 15 residues. Germline V gives CDR1 SGDLS, CDR2 YYNGEE. CDR3 protein: CASSEGLAGGYEQYF. CDR3 sequence (DNA): TGTGCCAGCAGCGAGGGACTAGCGGGAGGCTACGAGCAGTACTTC.

This chain uses TRBV4-3 with TRBJ2-7, with D tentatively TRBD2 (6 bases). Trimming removed 1 base at V and 7 bases at J, with 17 bases between. The CDR3 spans 15 residues. CDR1 is LGHNA, CDR2 YSLEER, per germline. The CDR3 region is CASSQVEGPRWEQYF. CDR3 coding DNA: TGCGCCAGCAGCCAAGTGGAGGGCCCTCGGTGGGAGCAGTACTTC.

A word on this clone: Other DNA sequences in the same sample also yield this CDR3. The chain's CDR3 is CATSRGSYEQYF. CDR3 nucleotides: TGTGCCACCAGCAGAGGCAGTTACGAGCAGTACTTC. The chain carries TRBV15 and TRBJ2-7; no firm D call. The CDR3 runs to 12 residues. V lost 1 base to trimming and J lost 4 bases, with 5 bases between them. Germline assignment: CDR1 LNHNV and CDR2 YYDKDF (reference sequence).

The rearrangement links TRBV19 to TRBJ2-1; TRBD2 matches at 8 bases. This CDR3 has 14 residues. The junction had 5 bases not matched to a gene; V was cut back by 3 bases and J by 7 bases. Per the germline V gene, CDR1 is LNHDA and CDR2 is SQIVND (reference sequence). Here the CDR3 reads CASSMPGGPNEQFF. In nucleotides, the CDR3 is TGTGCCAGTAGTATGCCGGGAGGGCCTAATGAGCAGTTCTTC.

V usage is TRBV7-8 and J usage is TRBJ2-2, with 10 bases that match TRBD2. Trimming at V came to 2 bases and at J to 4 bases, leaving 13 bases not matched to a gene. Looked up from germline, CDR1 is SGHVS and CDR2 is FQNEAQ. The CDR3 loop spans 19 amino acids. For the CDR3, the DNA is TGTGCCAGCAGCTTATTTAAGCGGGAGGGCCTCTATCCCACCGGGGAGCTGTTTTTT. Translated, it gives CASSLFKREGLYPTGELFF. Together with reference TRBV7-8 and TRBJ2-2, the CDR3 gives the full variable domain: GAGVSQSPRYKVAKRGQDVALRCDPISGHVSLFWYQQALGQGPEFLTYFQNEAQLDKSGLPSDRFFAERPEGSVSTLKIQRTQQEDSAVYLCASSLFKREGLYPTGELFFGEGSRLTVL.

The chain employs TRBV28 and TRBJ1-1, with D tentatively TRBD1 (5 bases). Germline loops: CDR1 MDHEN, CDR2 SYDVKM. The CDR3 sequence is 12 residues long. V lost 5 bases, J lost 11 bases, and 15 bases lay in between. Here the CDR3 reads CASSPLGGEAFF. The CDR3 DNA sequence: TGTGCCAGCAGTCCCTTGGGAGGGGAGGCTTTCTTT.

The chain is built from TRBV2 and TRBJ2-3; 9 bases are shared with TRBD1. This CDR3 region has 14 residues. Losses at the gene ends were 6 bases for V and 1 base for J; bases not matched to a gene: 2. The germline V gene encodes CDR1 SNHLY and CDR2 FYNNEI. The CDR3 coding sequence is TGTGCCAGCAGCTGGACAGGGGGCACAGATACGCAGTATTTT. This sequence encodes CASSWTGGTDTQYF.

This chain joins TRBV18 and TRBJ2-2; D perhaps matches TRBD2 (5 bases). V lost 0 bases to trimming and J lost 2 bases, with 10 bases between them. The CDR3 spans 16 residues. The germline gives CDR1 KGHSH, CDR2 LQKENI. The CDR3 DNA follows: TGTGCCAGCTCACCACCGGCGGGCCCTAACACCGGGGAGCTGTTTTTT. Residues: CASSPPAGPNTGELFF.

The V and J genes are TRBV6-1 and TRBJ1-1; 8 bases match TRBD1. V lost 7 bases and J lost 10; bases outside the gene matches: 11. The CDR3 sequence is 13 residues long. In germline, CDR1 is MNHNS, CDR2 SASEGT. CDR3 DNA sequence: TGTGCCAGCACAAACGACAGGGGACGAGGAGCTTTCTTT. Protein sequence: CASTNDRGRGAFF.

This sequence joins TRBV19 and TRBJ2-1; possible D gene TRBD2, 6 bases. Germline lookup yields CDR1 LNHDA and CDR2 SQIVND (reference sequence). This CDR3 is 13 amino acids long. V was pared by 3 bases and J by 9 bases, with 12 bases between. The CDR3 sequence: CASSIFGGSEQFF. CDR3 sequence (DNA): TGTGCCAGTAGTATCTTTGGGGGGAGTGAGCAGTTCTTC.

V is TRBV7-9 and J is TRBJ1-1; D might be TRBD1 (5 bases). The ends were cut back, 5 bases at V and 7 bases at J, with 14 bases in the middle. This CDR3 is 13 amino acids long. Germline V gene lookup returns CDR1 SEHNR and CDR2 FQNEAQ (reference sequence). CDR3 residues: CASSGGPPIEAFF. The CDR3 DNA is TGTGCCAGCAGCGGGGGACCTCCGATTGAAGCTTTCTTT.

CDR3 loop: CASSPVEREVPNEQFF. CDR3 DNA: TGTGCCAGCAGCCCCGTTGAGCGGGAGGTCCCCAATGAGCAGTTCTTC. The chain recombines TRBV9 with TRBJ2-1; TRBD2 agrees at 9 bases. The CDR3 runs to 16 residues. Per germline, CDR1 SGDLS and CDR2 YYNGEE. The J segment lost 6 bases and the V segment lost 4 bases, leaving 11 bases of the junction unmatched.

Only one count was recorded for this clone. This chain links TRBV9 with TRBJ2-5; a possible D gene is TRBD2 (5 bases). Germline values: CDR1 SGDLS, CDR2 YYNGEE. Trimming took off 1 base at V and 3 bases at J, with 7 bases between the two ends. The length of the CDR3 is 13 residues. The CDR3 nucleotides are TGTGCCAGCAGCGTAACCGGGAAAGAGACCCAGTACTTC. Amino acids: CASSVTGKETQYF.

Only one count was recorded for this clone. The CDR3: CASAPWTGRYRGSYEQYF. DNA for the CDR3: TGTGCCAGCGCCCCTTGGACTGGACGCTACCGAGGCTCCTACGAGCAGTACTTC. This chain joins TRBV5-8 and TRBJ2-7; possible D gene TRBD2, 5 bases. The CDR3 runs to 18 residues. The V end was cut by 7 bases, the J end by 0 bases, with 26 bases between. Germline values: CDR1 SGHTS, CDR2 YDEGEE.

This chain links TRBV30 with TRBJ2-1; D unclear. Trimming removed 7 bases from V and 4 bases from J, with 8 bases in between. The CDR3 length is 11 residues. The V gene's germline CDR1 is GTSNPN and CDR2 SVGIG (reference sequence). The CDR3 DNA sequence: TGTGCCTTCTCAGAATACAATGAGCAGTTCTTC. It translates to CAFSEYNEQFF.

V is TRBV6-7 and J is TRBJ1-1; 7 bases fit TRBD1. TRBV6-7 has ORF status, its function being uncertain. The CDR3 is 16 residues long. V trimming: 0 bases; J trimming: 1 base; junction bases outside the gene matches: 5. In nucleotides, the CDR3 is TGTGCCAGCAGTTACTCGATTCACAGGGGGAACACTGAAGCTTTCTTT. It encodes CASSYSIHRGNTEAFF.

This chain uses TRBV27 with TRBJ2-7, with TRBD1 matching 11 bases. Trimming at V came to 1 base and at J to 3 bases, leaving 5 bases not matched to a gene. Germline CDR1 is MNHEY and CDR2 is SMNVEV (reference sequence). This CDR3 spans 16 amino acids. The DNA of the CDR3 is TGTGCCAGCAGTTTATTAGGGACAGGGGGGATCTACGAGCAGTACTTC. Its translation: CASSLLGTGGIYEQYF.

The chain combines TRBV5-8 with TRBJ2-7; D is possibly TRBD2 (6 bases). Germline V CDR1 and CDR2: SGHTS, YDEGEE. The CDR3 runs to 16 residues. V lost 0 bases to trimming and J lost 0 bases, with 13 bases between them. CDR3 DNA sequence: TGTGCCAGCAGCTTGGATAGCGGTAGCAGCTCCTACGAGCAGTACTTC. This sequence encodes CASSLDSGSSSYEQYF.

This chain connects TRBV4-3 to TRBJ2-1; the D is unclear. Germline V gene sequence: CDR1 LGHNA, CDR2 YSLEER. The CDR3 is 14 residues long. The V and J ends lost 6 bases and 8 bases respectively, with 17 bases between them. CDR3 DNA sequence: TGCGCCAGCAGACTTACCCCCATGGGCGATGAGCAGTTCTTC. This translates into CASRLTPMGDEQFF.

The chain uses TRBV13 and TRBJ1-4; D call uncertain. The V and J ends lost 0 bases and 6 bases respectively, with 14 bases between them. In germline, CDR1 is PRHDT, CDR2 FYEKMQ (reference sequence). The CDR3 is 16 amino acids. The CDR3 DNA reads as TGTGCCAGCAGCTTAGGGGTCTGGCGTTCAGATGAAAAACTGTTTTTT. Its protein product is CASSLGVWRSDEKLFF.